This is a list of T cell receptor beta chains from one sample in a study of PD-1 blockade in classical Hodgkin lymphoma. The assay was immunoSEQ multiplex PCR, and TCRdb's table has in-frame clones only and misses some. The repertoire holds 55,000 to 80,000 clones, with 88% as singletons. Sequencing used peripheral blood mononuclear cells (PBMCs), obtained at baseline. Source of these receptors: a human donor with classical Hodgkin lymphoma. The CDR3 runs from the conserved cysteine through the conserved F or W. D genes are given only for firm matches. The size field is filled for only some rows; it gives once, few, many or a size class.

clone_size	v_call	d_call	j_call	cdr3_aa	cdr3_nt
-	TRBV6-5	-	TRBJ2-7	CASSDGGDSYEQYF	TGTGCCAGCAGTGATGGGGGAGATTCCTACGAGCAGTACTTC
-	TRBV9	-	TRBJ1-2	CASTQENYGYTF	TGTGCCAGCACCCAGGAAAACTATGGCTACACCTTC
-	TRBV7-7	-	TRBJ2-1	CASSLDSYNEQFF	TGTGCCAGCAGCTTAGATAGCTACAATGAGCAGTTCTTC
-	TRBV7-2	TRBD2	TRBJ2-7	CASSLALAGSSYEQYF	TGTGCCAGCAGCTTAGCCCTAGCGGGAAGCTCCTACGAGCAGTACTTC
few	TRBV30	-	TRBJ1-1	CAWSVDLNTEAFF	TGTGCCTGGAGTGTAGACCTGAACACTGAAGCTTTCTTT
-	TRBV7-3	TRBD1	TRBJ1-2	CASSQGGQGAGYTF	TGTGCCAGCAGCCAGGGGGGACAGGGTGCGGGCTACACCTTC
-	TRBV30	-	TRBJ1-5	CAWRENNNQPQHF	TGTGCCTGGAGGGAAAACAACAATCAGCCCCAGCATTTT
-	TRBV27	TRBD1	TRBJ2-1	CASSAGTAYNEQFF	TGTGCCAGCAGTGCCGGGACAGCTTACAATGAGCAGTTCTTC
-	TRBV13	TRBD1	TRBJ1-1	CASSLAGTGPVWTEAFF	TGTGCCAGCAGCTTAGCTGGGACAGGCCCAGTTTGGACTGAAGCTTTCTTT
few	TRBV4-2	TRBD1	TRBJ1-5	CASSQDGTENQPQHF	TGTGCCAGCAGCCAAGACGGGACAGAGAATCAGCCCCAGCATTTT